The next 30 T cell receptor beta chains were all read from a single sample in a study of blood T cells in healthy people across ages. A J-beta primer mix and a sample-barcoded 5' primer were used in a second PCR of roughly 6 to 12 cycles. TCRdb re-derived calls from the 5' RACE reads in MiXCR, one entry per CDR3 protein. The sample holds 600,000 to 800,000 distinct CDR3 sequences, 20% to 25% seen once. Sequencing was carried out using blood. These TCRs come from a man between 65 and 85 years old in good health.

This chain connects TRBV2 to TRBJ2-7; 11 positions match TRBD2. V gave up 4 bases and J gave up 3 bases; unmatched junction bases: 2. Germline-derived CDR1 and CDR2 are SNHLY and FYNNEI. This CDR3 has 14 amino acids. In nucleotides, the CDR3 is TGTGCCAGCAGTGGACTAGCGGGGAACTACGAGCAGTACTTC. The encoded protein is CASSGLAGNYEQYF.

This rearrangement joins TRBV20-1 to TRBJ2-5; D may be TRBD2 (5 bases). The CDR3 extends over 15 amino acids. Germline CDR1 and CDR2: DFQATT and SNEGSKA (reference sequence). V was shortened by 1 base and J by 11 bases, with 23 bases between the two germline ends. The CDR3 DNA reads TGCAGTGCTAGAGGTTATAGCGCAAGCTCCTACAAGCAGTACTTC. Its protein product is CSARGYSASSYKQYF.

This clonotype was observed at least ten times. The chain is built from TRBV20-1 and TRBJ2-3; D may be TRBD1 or TRBD2 (5 bases each). From germline, CDR1 is DFQATT and CDR2 SNEGSKA (reference sequence). Trimming took 5 bases from V and 15 from J, leaving 18 bases between them. This CDR3 is built from 11 residues. The DNA of the CDR3 is TGCAGTGCTCGGGGACCCCGGGACCTCTATTTT. It encodes CSARGPRDLYF.

This clonotype has more than one count but fewer than ten. The chain is built from TRBV3-1 and TRBJ1-1, with a possible D match to TRBD1 (5 bases). This CDR3 contains 11 residues. V was trimmed by 3 bases and J by 11 bases, leaving 10 bases between them. CDR1 LGHDT and CDR2 YNNKEL come from the germline V gene (reference sequence). The CDR3 is CASSHRDSAFF. The CDR3 nucleotides read TGTGCCAGCAGCCACAGGGACTCGGCTTTCTTT.

Comments on this clonotype: This may be a read error, as it is one base from a much larger clone. CDR3 nucleotide sequence: TGCAGTGCTAGAGGGACTAGCGGGCCTGCCTACGAGCAGCACTTC. Translated: CSARGTSGPAYEQHF. The rearrangement joins TRBV20-1 to TRBJ2-7, with TRBD2 matching 11 bases. Germline loops: CDR1 DFQATT, CDR2 SNEGSKA (reference sequence). The CDR3 totals 15 residues.

This clonotype was picked up a small number of times. V usage is TRBV5-8 and J usage is TRBJ2-1; 7 nucleotides line up with TRBD1. The germline V gene encodes CDR1 SGHTS and CDR2 YDEGEE. The CDR3 is made up of 16 amino acids. Trimming cost V 1 base and J 1 base; bases outside gene matches: 5. The CDR3 spells CASSLRGGRSYNEQFF. CDR3 nucleotide sequence: TGTGCCAGCAGCTTGCGAGGGGGCCGGTCCTACAATGAGCAGTTCTTC.

The chain carries TRBV7-2 and TRBJ2-5, with D perhaps TRBD1 (5 bases). Germline loops: CDR1 SGHTA, CDR2 FQGNSA. V was pared by 6 bases and J by 1 base, with 9 bases between. This CDR3 has 13 residues. The CDR3 DNA sequence: TGTGCCAGCAGTATGACAGTCCAAGAGACCCAGTACTTC. It translates to CASSMTVQETQYF.

This clonotype was counted only a few times. V is TRBV10-3 and J is TRBJ2-1; a weak D match, TRBD2 (5 bases). This CDR3 spans 13 amino acids. Trimming pared 2 bases from V and 7 bases from J, leaving 9 bases between. The germline CDR1 and CDR2 sequences are ENHRY and SYGVKD. CDR3 coding DNA: TGTGCCATCAGTGAGGGACTCCCAAATGAGCAGTTCTTC. Protein product: CAISEGLPNEQFF.

Details on this clonotype: The junction and the germline gene differ at one end; a read error may be behind it. This chain joins TRBV2 and TRBJ2-4; 10 bases map to TRBD2. Per germline, CDR1 SNHLY and CDR2 FYNNEI. This CDR3 has 12 amino acids. The CDR3 DNA reads as TGTGCCAGCAGTGGTGATAGCGGGAGGACGGACTTC. Translated: CASSGDSGRTDF.

This clonotype came up many times. This chain joins TRBV6-6 and TRBJ2-7; D call uncertain. The germline V and J ends were trimmed by 2 bases and 4 bases, with 6 bases remaining between them. CDR3 length equals 12 residues. Germline V gene sequence: CDR1 MNHNY, CDR2 SVGAGI (reference sequence). The CDR3 loop is CASSYDSYEQYF. The CDR3 coding sequence is TGTGCCAGCAGTTACGACTCTTACGAGCAGTACTTC.

This clonotype has a handful of counts. J is TRBJ2-1 and V is TRBV5-1; 9 positions agree with TRBD2. The CDR3 consists of 15 residues. Germline V gene data show CDR1 as SGHRS and CDR2 as YFSETQ. V trimming: 0 bases; J trimming: 8 bases; junction bases outside the gene matches: 6. CDR3 nucleotide sequence: TGCGCCAGCAGCTTGGACGCGGGAGGGCCCTATGAGCAGTTCTTC. Its translation is CASSLDAGGPYEQFF. Full variable domain (missing parts from reference TRBV5-1 and TRBJ2-1): KAGVTQTPRYLIKTRGQQVTLSCSPISGHRSVSWYQQTPGQGLQFLFEYFSETQRNKGNFPGRFSGRQFSNSRSEMNVSTLELGDSALYLCASSLDAGGPYEQFFGPGTRLTVL.

The V gene is TRBV19, the J gene TRBJ2-7; TRBD2 matches at 9 bases. The germline gives CDR1 LNHDA, CDR2 SQIVND (reference sequence). The V segment lost 1 base and the J segment 2 bases; nucleotides outside the gene matches: 3. The CDR3 contains 15 residues. The CDR3 nucleotides read TGTGCCAGTAGTATAGGACTAGCGGAAACCTACGAGCAGTACTTC. Protein product: CASSIGLAETYEQYF.

In its sample, this clonotype was seen a few times. The junction and the germline gene differ at one end; a read error may be behind it. The chain carries TRBV9 and TRBJ2-3; tentatively, D is TRBD1 (7 bases). CDR3 length: 15 amino acids. The germline V gene encodes CDR1 SGDLS and CDR2 YYNGEE. The CDR3 here is CASTQGGYQTDTQYF. CDR3 bases: TGCGCCAGCACCCAGGGGGGTTACCAGACAGATACGCAGTATTTT.

The chain links TRBV5-1 to TRBJ2-1; 12 bases fit TRBD2. CDR3 size: 16 residues. CDR1 and CDR2 (germline): SGHRS, YFSETQ. With 4 bases clipped from V and 12 bases from J, the junction kept 14 bases outside the gene matches. CDR3 sequence: CASSLETSGGPRGQFF. In DNA form, the CDR3 reads TGCGCCAGCAGCCTGGAGACTAGCGGGGGTCCCCGTGGGCAGTTCTTC.

This clonotype was observed a few times. The chain carries TRBV21-1 and TRBJ2-1; the table gives TRBD2 as D, unverified against the DNA. TRBV21-1 is shown as a pseudogene. This CDR3 has 16 amino acids. The CDR3 DNA reads TGTGCCAGCAACAACGAGTTGCGGGGAGTAAACAATGAGCAGTTCTTC. Translation: CASNNELRGVNNEQFF.

V usage is TRBV3-1 and J usage is TRBJ2-1; the D is unclear. Between the trimmed V and J ends, which lost 1 base and 10 bases, there was a span of 14 bases. The CDR3 is made up of 14 amino acids. Germline-derived CDR1 and CDR2 are LGHDT and YNNKEL (reference sequence). The CDR3 loop reads CASSQGSGVYEQFF. The CDR3 bases are TGTGCCAGCAGCCAAGGGTCTGGTGTTTACGAGCAGTTCTTC.

This clonotype was seen a few times. This sequence joins TRBV20-1 and TRBJ2-2, with D possibly called TRBD1 or TRBD2 (5 bases each). Germline loops: CDR1 DFQATT, CDR2 SNEGSKA (reference sequence). Trimming left V 2 bases short and J 5 bases short, with 9 bases between. The CDR3 has 13 residues. The CDR3 reads CSARLRGTGELFF. The DNA for the CDR3 is TGCAGTGCTAGACTGAGGGGAACCGGGGAGCTGTTTTTT.

This clonotype was seen a few times. The chain combines TRBV5-8 with TRBJ2-5, with D perhaps being TRBD1 or TRBD2 (5 bases each). The CDR3 sequence is 12 residues long. CDR1 is SGHTS and CDR2 is YDEGEE in the germline V gene. Trimming shortened V by 4 bases and J by 8 bases, and 12 bases separated the two germline ends. The CDR3 here is CASSLGPPTQYF. The CDR3 DNA is TGTGCCAGCAGCCTGGGACCTCCCACCCAGTACTTC.

The CDR3 here is CASSERVNLGTDTQYF. The CDR3 DNA sequence: TGTGCCAGCAGTGAACGCGTGAACCTCGGCACAGATACGCAGTATTTT. The rearrangement uses TRBV25-1 and TRBJ2-3, with unresolved D. Trimming took off 2 bases at V and 1 base at J, with 13 bases between the two ends. This CDR3 contains 16 residues. The germline V gene encodes CDR1 MGHDK and CDR2 SYGVNS.

This clonotype was seen only a few times. This chain uses TRBV6-2 or TRBV6-3 with TRBJ1-5; 7 nucleotides match TRBD1. The V gene's germline CDR1 is MNHEY and CDR2 SVGEGT. Trimming took 7 bases from V and 5 from J; bases not matched to a gene: 11. The CDR3 runs 15 residues. The CDR3 DNA sequence: TGTGCCAGCACCCCCAGGGGGGCGAGTTATCAGCCCCAGCATTTT. This sequence encodes CASTPRGASYQPQHF.

This clonotype occurred a few times. V gene TRBV4-3 combines with J gene TRBJ2-1, with D possibly being TRBD1 (5 bases). The length of the CDR3 is 18 residues. The V end was cut by 0 bases, the J end by 0 bases, with 15 bases between. Germline V gives CDR1 LGHNA, CDR2 YSLEER. The DNA for the CDR3 is TGCGCCAGCAGCCAAGACCCAAGGGGCGGAAGCTCCTACAATGAGCAGTTCTTC. Translation gives CASSQDPRGGSSYNEQFF.

Here the CDR3 DNA reads TGTGCCAGCAGCTATCCGGGACTAGCGGTAAATGAGCAGTTCTTC. Protein product: CASSYPGLAVNEQFF. The V gene is TRBV11-2, the J gene TRBJ2-1, with 11 bases fitting TRBD2. Germline V CDR1 and CDR2: SGHAT, FQNNGV. The CDR3 extends over 15 amino acids. The J segment lost 7 bases and the V segment lost 4 bases, leaving 6 bases of the junction unmatched. The full variable domain, completed using reference TRBV11-2 and TRBJ2-1, is EAGVAQSPRYKIIEKRQSVAFWCNPISGHATLYWYQQILGQGPKLLIQFQNNGVVDDSQLPKDRFSAERLKGVDSTLKIQPAKLEDSAVYLCASSYPGLAVNEQFFGPGTRLTVL.

The rearrangement links TRBV5-1 to TRBJ2-5; a possible D gene is TRBD1 (5 bases). CDR3 length equals 15 residues. Looked up from germline, CDR1 is SGHRS and CDR2 is YFSETQ. The V end was cut by 4 bases, the J end by 5 bases, with 18 bases between. CDR3 sequence: CASSPGYGLGETQYF. CDR3 DNA sequence: TGCGCCAGCAGCCCAGGGTATGGTCTGGGGGAGACCCAGTACTTC.

The genes are TRBV7-2 and TRBJ2-2; D is possibly TRBD2 (5 bases). CDR3 size: 13 residues. Trimming took 0 bases from V and 7 from J, leaving 6 bases between them. CDR1 SGHTA and CDR2 FQGNSA come from the germline V gene. The CDR3 DNA is TGTGCCAGCAGCTTAGCTAGCGTCGGGGAGCTGTTTTTT. Translating it yields CASSLASVGELFF.

The V call is TRBV15, the J call TRBJ2-1; TRBD2 agrees at 13 bases. The germline CDR1 and CDR2 sequences are LNHNV and YYDKDF (reference sequence). This CDR3 has 17 residues. With 3 bases clipped from V and 7 bases from J, the junction kept 9 bases outside the gene matches. The CDR3 DNA sequence: TGTGCCACCAGCAGTGGCGGGACTAGCGGGATAAGGAATGAGCAGTTCTTC. Protein: CATSSGGTSGIRNEQFF.

The chain recombines TRBV11-3 with TRBJ2-2, with D unclear. In germline, CDR1 is SGHNT, CDR2 YENEEA. This CDR3 has 15 residues. Trimming shortened V by 5 bases and J by 7 bases, and 17 bases separated the two germline ends. The CDR3 here is CASSPRPETNGELFF. Written as DNA, the CDR3 is TGTGCCAGCAGCCCTCGGCCCGAGACGAACGGGGAGCTGTTTTTT. The whole variable domain, remainder taken from reference TRBV11-3 and TRBJ2-2, is EAGVVQSPRYKIIEKKQPVAFWCNPISGHNTLYWYLQNLGQGPELLIRYENEEAVDDSQLPKDRFSAERLKGVDSTLKIQPAELGDSAVYLCASSPRPETNGELFFGEGSRLTVL.

The table lists this clonotype with a few counts. This sequence joins TRBV18 and TRBJ2-7, with 8 bases that match TRBD2. The germline gives CDR1 KGHSH, CDR2 LQKENI. The CDR3 loop spans 14 amino acids. J gave up 3 bases and V 4 bases, and 5 bases lay outside the gene matches. The CDR3 region is CASSHGTSNYEQYF. CDR3 in DNA: TGTGCCAGCTCACACGGGACTAGTAACTACGAGCAGTACTTC.

This clonotype has just a few counts. The chain couples TRBV18 to TRBJ2-7; the match to TRBD2 covers 7 bases. V lost 2 bases to trimming and J lost 6 bases; unmatched junction nucleotides: 13. Germline V lookup: CDR1 KGHSH, CDR2 LQKENI. CDR3 length: 16 residues. CDR3 nucleotides: TGTGCCAGCTCACCATATTACGCCGCGGGAGTGTTCGAGCAGTACTTC. This gives the protein CASSPYYAAGVFEQYF.

This clonotype was observed a few times. The J gene is TRBJ2-1, the V gene TRBV15; TRBD2 matches 10 bases. Germline V gene data show CDR1 as LNHNV and CDR2 as YYDKDF (reference sequence). J gave up 6 bases and V 0 bases, and 8 bases lay outside the gene matches. The CDR3 is 17 residues long. The CDR3 is CATSREAGGLGGNEQFF. As DNA, the CDR3 is TGTGCCACCAGCAGAGAAGCGGGAGGGCTCGGGGGCAATGAGCAGTTCTTC. Combining the CDR3 with reference TRBV15 and TRBJ2-1 gives the whole variable domain DAMVIQNPRYQVTQFGKPVTLSCSQTLNHNVMYWYQQKSSQAPKLLFHYYDKDFNNEADTPDNFQSRRPNTSFCFLDIRSPGLGDTAMYLCATSREAGGLGGNEQFFGPGTRLTVL.

The chain has TRBV25-1 and TRBJ1-2; D is ambiguous. CDR3 length equals 12 residues. Germline V gene sequence: CDR1 MGHDK, CDR2 SYGVNS. Trimming cost V 0 bases and J 7 bases, with 6 bases left between them. CDR3 sequence: CASSEYGSGYTF. CDR3 DNA: TGTGCCAGCAGTGAATATGGGAGTGGCTACACCTTC.